This entry is about one T cell receptor beta chain. Its antigen target is currently unknown. No per-base quality is available; no much larger clone lies one base away. The entry originates in a study of T-cell memory formation after mild COVID-19 (dated by TCRdb to 2020 to 2022). Turning to the overall study: TCR sequence clusters from the two donors were found to be largely donor specific. In a couple of donors, T-cell clones that expanded and contracted after mild COVID-19 were tracked by sequencing TCRalpha and TCRbeta repertoires over time. The cohort comprised two young, previously healthy adult volunteers, one female and one male. Study-level results and caveats: The detection of some responding clones in pre-infection memory suggests that pre-existing cross-reactive memory T cells joined the SARS-CoV-2 response. Clones contracting from day 15 to 85 had balanced CD4/CD8 phenotypes, while a second wave expanding from day 15 to 37 was biased towards CD4+. SARS-CoV-2 specificity was not confirmed for the second-wave clones peaking on day 37. Contracting CD4+ clones appeared mostly in the CM and EM memory subsets, whereas CD8+ clones were enriched in EMRA. Only a couple of mild cases were covered by the study, and larger cohorts that include severe cases with pre-infection samples were considered necessary.

This sample was sequenced with an Illumina NovaSeq 6000. TCRalpha and TCRbeta cDNA libraries were built by 5'RACE with constant-segment primers, adding sample barcodes and unique molecular identifiers. RNA was extracted from every sample with Trizol reagent. Libraries were amplified in two PCR steps, with a second sample barcode and Illumina TruSeq adapters added in the second step. The libraries were sequenced on an Illumina NovaSeq using 2 x 150 bp paired-end reads. In the paper's pipeline: Reads were demultiplexed and collapsed into UMI-guided consensus sequences with migec v1.2.7. Using mixcr v2.1.11, UMI consensuses were aligned to TRA and TRB V and J templates and then assembled into clonotypes. A clonotype was counted as expanded or contracted only if both edgeR and NoisET called the change significant, with noise models trained on biological replicates. For edgeR calls, a false discovery rate-adjusted p below 0.01 and a log2 fold-change threshold of 1 were applied. As an exploratory analysis of dynamics, max-normalized trajectories of the 1000 most abundant clonotypes were examined with PCA combined with hierarchical clustering. Separately sequenced CD4+ and CD8+ repertoires were used to assign a CD4 or CD8 phenotype to each responding clone. TCRdb passed the public sequencing reads through fastp at Q25 and MiXCR, retaining productive beta sequences. One record per CDR3 amino acid sequence lists the most common genes and DNA. What appears here as the V and J calls and clone size reflects TCRdb's work, not the paper's. For this sample there are more than 250,000 distinct CDR3 sequences; about a sixth appear just once. About 21% of the sample is taken by the ten largest.

Ficoll-Paque density gradient centrifugation was the method used to isolate PBMCs. The TCR comes from a man younger than 35 who had mild COVID-19 (a few samples of this study predate the infection). The sample titles of this study are shuffled in the database, so cell type and time point are left out; the donor was told from shared clones. The specimen sequenced was PBMCs or a T cell subset sorted from them (not recorded which).

The nucleotide sequence is TGTGCCAGCAGTTACTCTACCCCGACAGGGCCTGGGGCCAACGTCCTGACTTTC. The translation is CASSYSTPTGPGANVLTF. The rearrangement joined TRBV6-5 to TRBJ2-6; 7 of the junction bases match TRBD1. The junction shows trimming of 0 bases on V and 2 bases on J, and the gene matches do not reach 7 bases of it. Via the germline V gene, CDR1 is MNHEY and CDR2 SVGAGI. Taken from cysteine to phenylalanine, the CDR3 has 18 residues. Only the CDR3 DNA stays, 54 bases, in frame from base 1.